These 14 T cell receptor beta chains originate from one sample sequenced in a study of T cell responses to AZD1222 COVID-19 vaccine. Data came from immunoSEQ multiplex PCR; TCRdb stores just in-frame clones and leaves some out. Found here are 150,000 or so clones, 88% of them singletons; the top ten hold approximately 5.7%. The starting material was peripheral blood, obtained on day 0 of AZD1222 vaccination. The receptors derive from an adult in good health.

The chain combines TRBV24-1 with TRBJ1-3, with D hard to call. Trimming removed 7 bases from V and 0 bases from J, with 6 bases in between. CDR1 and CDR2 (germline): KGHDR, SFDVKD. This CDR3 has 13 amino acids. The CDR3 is CATRKGSGNTIYF. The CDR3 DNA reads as TGTGCCACCAGGAAGGGCTCTGGAAACACCATATATTTT.

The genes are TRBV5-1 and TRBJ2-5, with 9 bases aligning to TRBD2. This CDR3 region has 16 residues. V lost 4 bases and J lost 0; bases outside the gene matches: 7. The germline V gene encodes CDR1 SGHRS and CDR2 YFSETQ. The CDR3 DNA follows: TGCGCCAGCAGCCCTGGGGTAGCGGGGGACCAAGAGACCCAGTACTTC. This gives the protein CASSPGVAGDQETQYF.

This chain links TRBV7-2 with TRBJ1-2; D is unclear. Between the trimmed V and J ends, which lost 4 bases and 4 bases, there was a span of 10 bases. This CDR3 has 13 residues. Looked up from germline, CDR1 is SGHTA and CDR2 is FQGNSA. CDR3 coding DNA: TGTGCCAGCAGCTCCCGACGGGGCTATGGCTACACCTTC. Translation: CASSSRRGYGYTF.

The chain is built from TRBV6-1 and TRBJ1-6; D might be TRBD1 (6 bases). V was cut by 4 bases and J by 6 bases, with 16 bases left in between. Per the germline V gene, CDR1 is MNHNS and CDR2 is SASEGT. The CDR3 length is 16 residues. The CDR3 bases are TGTGCCAGCAGTGTATCCATGGGGGGGCGTAATTCACCCCTCCACTTT. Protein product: CASSVSMGGRNSPLHF.

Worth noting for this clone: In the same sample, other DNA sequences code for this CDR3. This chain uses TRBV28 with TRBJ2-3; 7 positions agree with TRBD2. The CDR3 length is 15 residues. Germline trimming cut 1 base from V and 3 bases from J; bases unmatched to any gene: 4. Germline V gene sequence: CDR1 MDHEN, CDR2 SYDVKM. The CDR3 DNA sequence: TGTGCCAGCAGTTTATCGGGGGGAGGGACAGATACGCAGTATTTT. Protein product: CASSLSGGGTDTQYF.

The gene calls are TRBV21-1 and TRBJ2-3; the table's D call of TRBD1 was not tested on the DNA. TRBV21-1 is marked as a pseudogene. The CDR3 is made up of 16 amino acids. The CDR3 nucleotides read TGTGCCAGCAGCAAAGATGAGGGACAGACCACAGATACGCAGTATTTT. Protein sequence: CASSKDEGQTTDTQYF.

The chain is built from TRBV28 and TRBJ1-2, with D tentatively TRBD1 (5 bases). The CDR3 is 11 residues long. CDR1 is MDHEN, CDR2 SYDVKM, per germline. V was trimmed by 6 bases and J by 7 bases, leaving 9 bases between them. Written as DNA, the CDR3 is TGTGCCAGCAGACTCACAGGTGGCTACACCTTC. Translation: CASRLTGGYTF.

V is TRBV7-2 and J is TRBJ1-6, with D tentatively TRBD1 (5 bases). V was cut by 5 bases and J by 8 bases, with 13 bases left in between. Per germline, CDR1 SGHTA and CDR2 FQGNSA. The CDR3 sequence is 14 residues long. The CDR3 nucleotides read TGTGCCAGCAGCCTCCCCCCCAGGGATTCACCCCTCCACTTT. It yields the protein CASSLPPRDSPLHF.

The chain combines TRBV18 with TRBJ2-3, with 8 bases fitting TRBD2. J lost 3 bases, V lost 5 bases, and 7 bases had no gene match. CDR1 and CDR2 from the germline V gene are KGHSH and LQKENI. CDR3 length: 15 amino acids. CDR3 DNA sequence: TGTGCCAGCTCAACGACTAGCGAAGAAACAGATACGCAGTATTTT. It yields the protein CASSTTSEETDTQYF.

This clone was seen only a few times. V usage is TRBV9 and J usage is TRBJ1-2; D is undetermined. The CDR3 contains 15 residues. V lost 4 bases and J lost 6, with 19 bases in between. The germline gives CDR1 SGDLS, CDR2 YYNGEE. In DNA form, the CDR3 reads TGTGCCAGCAGCCCGGAGGGATTCCCCCGAGATGGCTACACCTTC. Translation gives CASSPEGFPRDGYTF.

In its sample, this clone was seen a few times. The DNA of the CDR3 is TGTGCCAGCAGTGAAAGGGCAGGGAATCAGCCCCAGCATTTT. Its translation: CASSERAGNQPQHF. V gene TRBV6-1 combines with J gene TRBJ1-5, with a weak D call TRBD1 (5 bases). CDR1 is MNHNS and CDR2 is SASEGT in the germline V gene. The CDR3 is made up of 14 amino acids. The V end lost 2 bases, the J end lost 4 bases, and 9 bases lay between the germline ends.

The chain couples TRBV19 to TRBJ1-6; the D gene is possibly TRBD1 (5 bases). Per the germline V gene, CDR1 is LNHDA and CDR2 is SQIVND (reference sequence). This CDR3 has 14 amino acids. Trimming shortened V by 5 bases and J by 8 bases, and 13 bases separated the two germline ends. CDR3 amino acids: CASSRDQLDSPLHF. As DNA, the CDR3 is TGTGCCAGTAGTCGGGACCAGTTAGATTCACCCCTCCACTTT.

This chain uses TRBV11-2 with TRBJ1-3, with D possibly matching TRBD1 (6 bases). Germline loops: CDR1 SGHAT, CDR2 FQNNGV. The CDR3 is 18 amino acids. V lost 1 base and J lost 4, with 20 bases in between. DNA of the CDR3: TGTGCCAGCAGCTTAGTAGGGGGGGTCCTATCTTCGGGAAACACCATATATTTT. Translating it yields CASSLVGGVLSSGNTIYF.

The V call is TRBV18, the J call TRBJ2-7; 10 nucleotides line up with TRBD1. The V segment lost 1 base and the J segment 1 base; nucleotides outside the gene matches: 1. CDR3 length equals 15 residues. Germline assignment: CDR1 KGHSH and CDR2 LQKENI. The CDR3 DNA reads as TGTGCCAGCTCACCACGGGGACAGGGGTCCTACGAGCAGTACTTC. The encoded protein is CASSPRGQGSYEQYF.